These 20 T cell receptor beta chains originate from one sample sequenced in a study of T cell repertoires in cytomegalovirus infection. TCRdb redid the calling of the reads with MiXCR, one entry per CDR3 protein. The sample lists about 530,000 distinct CDR3 sequences, about a quarter occurring once. The sample comprised PBMCs. These receptors were collected from a human donor in good health (CMV status not recorded). Some clones in this sample may be carry-over from other donors' samples.

This clonotype was seen a few times. CDR3 loop: CASTKTGGEDTQYF. The DNA of the CDR3 is TGTGCCAGCACTAAAACAGGGGGCGAGGATACGCAGTATTTT. The V gene is TRBV12-3 or TRBV12-4, the J gene TRBJ2-3; TRBD1 aligns across 9 bases. J was trimmed by 6 bases and V by 7 bases; bases with no gene match: 8. This CDR3 comprises 14 residues.

The chain combines TRBV19 with TRBJ2-7; TRBD2 matches at 13 bases. The V gene's germline CDR1 is LNHDA and CDR2 SQIVND (reference sequence). After removal of 6 bases from V and 4 bases from J, the junction contained 9 bases not matched to a gene. This CDR3 has 16 residues. The DNA for the CDR3 is TGTGCCAGTAGCCACACCGGGACTAGCGGGAAATACGAGCAGTACTTC. This codes for CASSHTGTSGKYEQYF.

This clonotype was detected ten times or more. The CDR3 protein is CASKPPGRSPYEQYF. DNA of the CDR3: TGTGCCAGCAAGCCACCCGGGCGGAGCCCCTACGAGCAGTACTTC. The chain has TRBV7-2 and TRBJ2-7; D call uncertain. V lost 7 bases, J lost 2 bases, and 18 bases lay in between. The CDR3 has 15 residues. Germline V gene sequence: CDR1 SGHTA, CDR2 FQGNSA.

The chain uses TRBV12-3 or TRBV12-4 and TRBJ1-5; no clear D gene. With 4 bases removed from V and 11 bases from J, the gap between germline ends came to 9 bases. The CDR3 has 11 amino acids. The CDR3 is CASSSDRAQHF. The DNA for the CDR3 is TGTGCCAGCAGTTCCGATAGGGCCCAGCATTTT.

The chain uses TRBV6-2 or TRBV6-3 and TRBJ2-7; 9 bases are a match to TRBD1. V shed 2 bases and J 2 bases; nucleotides not matched to a gene: 16. Per germline, CDR1 MNHEY and CDR2 SVGEGT. CDR3 length: 19 amino acids. The CDR3 region has the DNA TGTGCCAGCAGTTACCTCCCGGGACAGGGTTACCCCAGCACCTACGAGCAGTACGTC. As protein: CASSYLPGQGYPSTYEQYV.

The chain joins TRBV7-8 to TRBJ2-1; TRBD1 matches 8 bases. This CDR3 region has 16 residues. Trimming took 5 bases from V and 3 from J; bases not matched to a gene: 9. The germline gives CDR1 SGHVS, CDR2 FQNEAQ. CDR3: CASSPIGGTGYNEQFF. The CDR3 region has the DNA TGTGCCAGCAGCCCTATAGGTGGGACAGGCTACAATGAGCAGTTCTTC.

The V and J genes are TRBV29-1 and TRBJ2-4; no definite D call. The V gene's germline CDR1 is SQVTM and CDR2 ANQGSEA. V was trimmed by 4 bases and J by 1 base, leaving 8 bases between them. There are 13 residues in the CDR3. The CDR3 nucleotides read TGCAGCGTTGTCTTGGTGGCCAAAAACATTCAGTACTTC. Amino acids: CSVVLVAKNIQYF.

This clonotype was detected ten times or more. Germline and junction disagree at one end, which may indicate a read error. V is TRBV11-2 and J is TRBJ2-5; 8 nucleotides line up with TRBD2. The CDR3 runs to 14 residues. In germline, CDR1 is SGHAT, CDR2 FQNNGV. CDR3 amino acids: CASTLQPGGSDQYF. The CDR3 nucleotides read TGTGCCAGCACCTTACAGCCGGGGGGGTCGGACCAGTACTTC.

There are a few counts of this clonotype. The V call is TRBV18, the J call TRBJ2-5; 8 bases align to TRBD1. Per the germline V gene, CDR1 is KGHSH and CDR2 is LQKENI. The length of the CDR3 is 14 residues. V gave up 2 bases and J gave up 7 bases; unmatched junction bases: 6. CDR3 sequence reads: CASSPETGTGTQYF. The CDR3 region has the DNA TGTGCCAGCTCACCAGAGACAGGGACAGGGACCCAGTACTTC.

This clonotype was observed many times. The CDR3 DNA is TGTGCCAGCAGCTTACGTGGGACAGGCAGGACCCAGTACTTC. Amino acid sequence: CASSLRGTGRTQYF. This chain joins TRBV7-2 and TRBJ2-5; 8 bases are a match to TRBD1. Germline V gives CDR1 SGHTA, CDR2 FQGNSA. The trim removed 2 bases at V and 7 bases at J, leaving 6 bases unmatched. CDR3 size: 14 residues. Full variable domain (remainder filled in from reference TRBV7-2 and TRBJ2-5): GAGVSQSPSNKVTEKGKDVELRCDPISGHTALYWYRQSLGQGLEFLIYFQGNSAPDKSGLPSDRFSAERTGGSVSTLTIQRTQQEDSAVYLCASSLRGTGRTQYFGPGTRLLVL.

At least ten counts were recorded for this clonotype. The chain links TRBV28 to TRBJ1-4, with 7 bases matching TRBD1. Germline loops: CDR1 MDHEN, CDR2 SYDVKM. The CDR3 sequence is 15 residues long. V trimming: 4 bases; J trimming: 8 bases; junction bases outside the gene matches: 10. CDR3 nucleotides: TGTGCCAGCAGTTCAGGACAGGTTCGCGGCGAAAAACTGTTTTTT. Protein: CASSSGQVRGEKLFF.

Many counts were recorded for this clonotype. The V and J genes are TRBV7-8 and TRBJ2-3; 10 bases map to TRBD2. CDR1 is SGHVS and CDR2 is FQNEAQ in the germline V gene. Trimming at V came to 1 base and at J to 5 bases, leaving 18 bases not matched to a gene. The CDR3 loop spans 20 amino acids. For the CDR3, the DNA is TGTGCCAGCAGCTTAGTCCCAAGCGGGAGGGCCAGGGACACAAGAGATACGCAGTATTTT. It specifies CASSLVPSGRARDTRDTQYF.

This clonotype appeared a few times. The chain joins TRBV18 to TRBJ2-1, with 8 bases matching TRBD2. The CDR3 extends over 16 amino acids. V dropped 0 bases and J dropped 5; count of bases not matched to a gene: 6. Germline loops: CDR1 KGHSH, CDR2 LQKENI. CDR3 in DNA: TGTGCCAGCTCACCACCTGGTAGCGGGACCCACAATGAGCAGTTCTTC. This codes for CASSPPGSGTHNEQFF.

With regard to this clonotype: The junction departs from germline at one end; a sequencing error may be responsible. The V gene is TRBV7-2, the J gene TRBJ1-5; D gene unclear. There are 14 residues in the CDR3. Germline lookup yields CDR1 SGHTA and CDR2 FQGNSA. The CDR3, as DNA: TGTGCCAGCAGCTATGTCGTGGGGAATCAGCCCCAGCAATTT. Translated: CASSYVVGNQPQQF. The variable domain in full, with the rest retrieved from reference TRBV7-2 and TRBJ1-5, is GAGVSQSPSNKVTEKGKDVELRCDPISGHTALYWYRQSLGQGLEFLIYFQGNSAPDKSGLPSDRFSAERTGGSVSTLTIQRTQQEDSAVYLCASSYVVGNQPQQFGDGTRLSIL.

This clonotype was seen only a few times. CDR3 loop: CASSSVQGNSPLHF. In DNA form, the CDR3 reads TGTGCCAGCAGTTCAGTGCAGGGAAATTCACCCCTCCACTTT. The chain links TRBV12-3 or TRBV12-4 to TRBJ1-6; D might be TRBD1 (5 bases). This CDR3 is built from 14 residues. Trimming took off 4 bases at V and 7 bases at J, with 11 bases between the two ends.

The chain uses TRBV12-3 or TRBV12-4 and TRBJ1-2; possibly TRBD1 for D (5 bases). This CDR3 has 13 amino acids. The germline V and J ends were trimmed by 5 bases and 2 bases, with 9 bases remaining between them. The CDR3 loop reads CASSGTANYGYTF. For the CDR3, the DNA is TGTGCCAGCAGTGGGACTGCCAACTATGGCTACACCTTC.

This clonotype showed up just a few times. The rearrangement links TRBV11-2 to TRBJ1-2; no reliable D call. The CDR3 totals 14 residues. Trimming removed 0 bases at V and 3 bases at J, with 8 bases between. Germline V CDR1 and CDR2: SGHAT, FQNNGV. DNA for the CDR3: TGTGCCAGCAGCTTAGATGGGCAGCACTATGGCTACACCTTC. Translating it yields CASSLDGQHYGYTF.

This clonotype has just a few counts. This sequence joins TRBV7-8 and TRBJ1-1, with TRBD1 matching 7 bases. Germline CDR1 is SGHVS and CDR2 is FQNEAQ. V was clipped by 1 base and J by 3 bases; unmatched bases: 11. There are 17 residues in the CDR3. CDR3 bases: TGTGCCAGCAGCTTAGGAGAGTCCGGGACAGTTGACACTGAAGCTTTCTTT. It specifies CASSLGESGTVDTEAFF.

The sample holds many counts of this clonotype. The V and J genes are TRBV7-2 and TRBJ1-1; 7 positions agree with TRBD1. Germline trimming cut 4 bases from V and 3 bases from J; bases unmatched to any gene: 8. The CDR3 covers 15 residues. The germline V gene has CDR1 SGHTA and CDR2 FQGNSA. DNA for the CDR3: TGTGCCAGCAGCTCAAACAGGGGAGGAGACACTGAAGCTTTCTTT. This codes for CASSSNRGGDTEAFF.

This clonotype was seen only a few times. V and J are TRBV7-2 and TRBJ2-5; 8 nucleotides line up with TRBD2. The CDR3 is 18 residues long. Germline trimming cut 2 bases from V and 5 bases from J; bases unmatched to any gene: 16. Germline V gene data show CDR1 as SGHTA and CDR2 as FQGNSA. For the CDR3, the DNA is TGTGCCAGCAGCTTAACCTTTATGACTAGCGCCGTTGTTGAGACCCAGTACTTC. Its protein product is CASSLTFMTSAVVETQYF.